The present T cell receptor (beta chain) was sequenced within a study of cytomegalovirus exposure and HLA in healthy donors. Note on this clone: Its matching antigen is unknown.

The PCR ran on 60 Vbeta and 13 Jbeta primers. Sequenced by immunoSEQ multiplex PCR; TCRdb stores in-frame clones only, minus some. This sample has over 85,000 clones, with under 9% found just once. The V and J ends lost 3 bases and 5 bases respectively, with 10 bases between them. The CDR3 consists of 13 residues. The germline CDR1 and CDR2 sequences are SGHAT and FQNNGV. Study findings and constraints: In most subjects, TCR beta sequences reportedly gave accurate predictions of HLA-A and HLA-B alleles. The study designated 150 or so TCR beta chains cytomegalovirus-associated. The study found most TCR sequences rare, yet found some public TCRs in many donors.

The genes are TRBV11-2 and TRBJ2-5, with D hard to call. Sequences were obtained from PBMCs. The TCR originated in a man in his forties or fifties in good health and CMV-seronegative. CDR3 DNA: TGTGCCAGCAGCTTGGCATTCCGCGAGACCCAGTACTTC. Protein: CASSLAFRETQYF.